This T cell receptor (beta chain) was identified during a study of OX40 agonist ivuxolimab in advanced cancers. Study-level information: A history of anti-PD-1, anti-PD-L1 or anti-CTLA-4 therapy was acceptable, and approximately 40% had some. Study findings and constraints: Determination of antigen specificity was not performed for the expanded peripheral T cells. CD8+ T cells (on average) carried more expanded clones than CD4+ T cells. With doses of 0.1 to 3.0 mg/kg, CD4+ and CD8+ blood T cells had undergone clonal expansion by week 6.

Remarks on this clone: What it binds is unknown.

V shed 5 bases and J 6 bases; nucleotides not matched to a gene: 10. This CDR3 has 15 amino acids. Germline CDR1 and CDR2: SGHNT and YYREEE (reference sequence). Clones were read by immunoSEQ multiplex PCR, and TCRdb kept only the in-frame ones, dropping some. Found here are around 80,000 clones, 85% of them singletons; the top ten hold 2% to 2.5%. The material was CD4+ or CD8+ T cells sorted from blood, obtained in a trial of the OX40 agonist ivuxolimab. The chain links TRBV5-4 to TRBJ1-1; 10 nucleotides align to TRBD1. The sequence was obtained from an adult with an advanced solid tumor such as melanoma, head and neck, liver or kidney cancer. The CDR3 DNA is TGTGCCAGCAGGATTAGACAGGGGGCGGATTCTGAAGCTTTCTTT. Its translation: CASRIRQGADSEAFF.